The next 31 T cell receptor beta chains were all read from a single sample in a study of cytomegalovirus exposure and HLA in healthy donors. A multiplex PCR was run with 60 Vbeta primers and 13 Jbeta primers. Repertoires were generated with immunoSEQ multiplex PCR, while TCRdb's copy carries only in-frame clones and drops some. The sample lists 150,000 or so clones, 80% to 90% seen once, with 4.9% in the top ten. Material: PBMCs. The source of these receptors is a young woman in good health and CMV-seropositive.

Worth noting for this clone: The junction departs from the called germline gene at one end, perhaps through a read error. The J gene is TRBJ2-3, the V gene TRBV7-9; 9 bases align to TRBD2. The CDR3 length is 16 residues. In germline, CDR1 is SEHNR, CDR2 FQNEAQ (reference sequence). CDR3 region: CSSSYRAGGTTDTQYF. The CDR3 DNA sequence: TGTTCCAGCAGCTACCGAGCGGGGGGAACGACAGATACGCAGTATTTT.

V usage is TRBV19 and J usage is TRBJ1-4; TRBD1 agrees at 9 bases. Germline CDR1 LNHDA, CDR2 SQIVND (reference sequence). V lost 5 bases and J lost 8; bases outside the gene matches: 9. The CDR3 extends over 15 amino acids. The CDR3 region is CASSLYRDRVEKLFF. CDR3 coding DNA: TGTGCCAGTAGTTTATACCGGGACAGGGTGGAAAAACTGTTTTTT.

This clone was counted a single time. J is TRBJ1-2 and V is TRBV10-3; 7 bases align to TRBD1. The CDR3 is made up of 14 amino acids. Trimming at V came to 11 bases and at J to 7 bases, leaving 16 bases not matched to a gene. Germline assignment: CDR1 ENHRY and CDR2 SYGVKD. This CDR3 is CAVLRDSFGTGYTF. The DNA for the CDR3 is TGTGCCGTCTTGAGGGACAGTTTCGGAACTGGCTACACCTTC.

The J gene is TRBJ2-7, the V gene TRBV5-1, with D hard to call. Germline loops: CDR1 SGHRS, CDR2 YFSETQ. The CDR3 length is 12 residues. The germline V and J ends were trimmed by 0 bases and 5 bases, with 6 bases remaining between them. The CDR3 loop is CASSLAPDEQYF. The CDR3 nucleotides read TGCGCCAGCAGCTTGGCGCCGGACGAGCAGTACTTC.

V and J are TRBV5-1 and TRBJ2-7, with 9 bases identical to TRBD1. Looked up from germline, CDR1 is SGHRS and CDR2 is YFSETQ. The CDR3 has 16 amino acids. Losses at the gene ends were 4 bases for V and 3 bases for J; bases not matched to a gene: 11. Written as DNA, the CDR3 is TGCGCCAGCAGCCTAAGGAACAGGGGGCGCAGCTACGAGCAGTACTTC. The encoded protein is CASSLRNRGRSYEQYF.

The rearrangement uses TRBV9 and TRBJ2-1; 12 nucleotides match TRBD2. The CDR3 length is 16 residues. V shed 2 bases, J shed 2 bases, and the junction held 2 bases outside the gene matches. CDR1 is SGDLS and CDR2 is YYNGEE in the germline V gene. The CDR3 sequence: CASSVRLAGAYNEQFF. CDR3 sequence (DNA): TGTGCCAGCAGCGTTAGACTAGCGGGGGCCTACAATGAGCAGTTCTTC.

The rearrangement links TRBV5-8 to TRBJ1-3; D not certain. Germline-derived CDR1 and CDR2 are SGHTS and YDEGEE. This CDR3 has 16 residues. V lost 5 bases to trimming and J lost 4 bases, with 19 bases between them. DNA of the CDR3: TGTGCCAGCAGGCGCCGGGAGCGATCCTGGGGAAACACCATATATTTT. Its translation is CASRRRERSWGNTIYF. The complete variable domain, with remaining parts taken from reference TRBV5-8 and TRBJ1-3, reads EAGVTQSPTHLIKTRGQQATLRCSPISGHTSVYWYQQALGLGLQFLLWYDEGEERNRGNFPPRFSGRQFPNYSSELNVNALELEDSALYLCASRRRERSWGNTIYFGEGSWLTVV.

The V gene is TRBV5-4, the J gene TRBJ2-5; TRBD1 agrees at 7 bases. The CDR3 sequence is 16 residues long. Trimming cost V 2 bases and J 1 base; bases outside gene matches: 8. Germline lookup yields CDR1 SGHNT and CDR2 YYREEE (reference sequence). CDR3 sequence reads: CASSLGTGASQETQYF. The CDR3 bases are TGTGCCAGCAGCTTAGGAACAGGGGCTAGCCAAGAGACCCAGTACTTC.

This clone appeared once. The chain combines TRBV11-2 with TRBJ1-1, with D hard to call. The ends were cut back, 5 bases at V and 0 bases at J, with 7 bases in the middle. The CDR3 has 13 amino acids. Germline-derived CDR1 and CDR2 are SGHAT and FQNNGV. As DNA, the CDR3 is TGTGCCAGCAGCCGAGGGTTGAACACTGAAGCTTTCTTT. Encoded protein: CASSRGLNTEAFF. Together with reference TRBV11-2 and TRBJ1-1, the CDR3 gives the full variable domain: EAGVAQSPRYKIIEKRQSVAFWCNPISGHATLYWYQQILGQGPKLLIQFQNNGVVDDSQLPKDRFSAERLKGVDSTLKIQPAKLEDSAVYLCASSRGLNTEAFFGQGTRLTVV.

This clone is labeled medium-sized. The chain recombines TRBV7-8 with TRBJ2-2; weak D call: TRBD1 (5 bases). Germline loops: CDR1 SGHVS, CDR2 FQNEAQ. The CDR3 totals 15 residues. V was shortened by 5 bases and J by 1 base, with 11 bases between the two germline ends. The chain's CDR3 is CASSLLGQNTGELFF. CDR3 bases: TGTGCCAGCAGCCTTCTGGGGCAGAACACCGGGGAGCTGTTTTTT.

The chain joins TRBV4-2 to TRBJ2-2; TRBD1 might be the D (5 bases). CDR3 length: 14 amino acids. Looked up from germline, CDR1 is LGHNA and CDR2 is YNFKEQ. Trimming stripped 6 bases from V and 1 base from J, with 9 bases between. CDR3: CASRATGNTGELFF. Written as DNA, the CDR3 is TGTGCCAGCAGAGCTACAGGGAACACCGGGGAGCTGTTTTTT.

The chain uses TRBV5-4 and TRBJ1-2, with 10 bases lining up with TRBD1. This CDR3 spans 15 amino acids. Germline CDR1 SGHNT, CDR2 YYREEE (reference sequence). V shed 6 bases, J shed 8 bases, and the junction held 13 bases outside the gene matches. Here the CDR3 reads CASTGTDRGRGGYTF. CDR3 bases: TGTGCCAGCACCGGTACAGACAGGGGGCGCGGGGGCTACACCTTC.

The chain joins TRBV6-5 to TRBJ2-1; 8 nucleotides align to TRBD1. Germline CDR1 and CDR2: MNHEY and SVGAGI. The CDR3 spans 14 residues. V dropped 5 bases and J dropped 8; count of bases not matched to a gene: 8. CDR3 in amino acids: CASSRTGMKDEQFF. The CDR3 DNA sequence: TGTGCCAGCAGTCGGACAGGGATGAAAGATGAGCAGTTCTTC.

The chain links TRBV5-4 to TRBJ2-1; 7 nucleotides line up with TRBD1. Germline V gene sequence: CDR1 SGHNT, CDR2 YYREEE (reference sequence). CDR3 length equals 14 residues. Unmatched junction bases numbered 4, after V lost 4 bases and J lost 3 bases. CDR3 nucleotide sequence: TGTGCCAGCAGCACCCGACAGGGCTACAATGAGCAGTTCTTC. This translates into CASSTRQGYNEQFF.

Remarks on this clone: A read error may produce the germline difference seen at one junction end. The J gene is TRBJ2-1, the V gene TRBV27; a possible D gene is TRBD2 (6 bases). Germline CDR1 reads MNHEY; CDR2 reads SMNVEV (reference sequence). The CDR3 totals 14 residues. CDR3 DNA: TGTGCCAGCAGTTTAGCGGGGAAGAACAATGAGCGGTTCTTC. This sequence encodes CASSLAGKNNERFF.

The chain combines TRBV5-4 with TRBJ1-2; 8 bases line up with TRBD1. CDR3 length: 14 residues. Germline trimming cut 3 bases from V and 5 bases from J; bases unmatched to any gene: 6. In germline, CDR1 is SGHNT, CDR2 YYREEE (reference sequence). The CDR3 spells CASSYGTGPYGYTF. CDR3 sequence (DNA): TGTGCCAGCAGCTATGGGACAGGTCCTTATGGCTACACCTTC. Full variable domain (remainder filled in from reference TRBV5-4 and TRBJ1-2): ETGVTQSPTHLIKTRGQQVTLRCSSQSGHNTVSWYQQALGQGPQFIFQYYREEENGRGNFPPRFSGLQFPNYSSELNVNALELDDSALYLCASSYGTGPYGYTFGSGTRLTVV.

The gene calls are TRBV7-9 and TRBJ2-7; a possible D gene is TRBD1 (6 bases). V lost 5 bases to trimming and J lost 3 bases, with 20 bases between them. Germline values: CDR1 SEHNR, CDR2 FQNEAQ (reference sequence). The CDR3 consists of 16 residues. CDR3: CASSVSPRDKNYEQYF. Here the CDR3 DNA reads TGTGCCAGCAGCGTAAGCCCCCGGGACAAGAACTACGAGCAGTACTTC.

The CDR3 DNA reads TGTGCCAGCAGCCCCGCCCCACCGGGACAGGGATCCTACGAGCAGTACTTC. It specifies CASSPAPPGQGSYEQYF. The rearrangement uses TRBV5-4 and TRBJ2-7, with TRBD1 matching 9 bases. This CDR3 region has 17 residues. J gave up 1 base and V 4 bases, and 12 bases lay outside the gene matches. Germline V lookup: CDR1 SGHNT, CDR2 YYREEE (reference sequence).

This clone was seen a few times. V and J are TRBV4-1 and TRBJ2-7, with 11 bases lining up with TRBD2. CDR1 is MGHRA, CDR2 YSYEKL, per germline. Trimming took 2 bases from V and 2 from J; bases not matched to a gene: 5. This CDR3 spans 16 amino acids. The CDR3 loop reads CASSQTRGLAAYEQYF. DNA of the CDR3: TGCGCCAGCAGCCAAACAAGGGGACTAGCGGCCTACGAGCAGTACTTC.

The rearrangement links TRBV2 to TRBJ2-5; 9 positions match TRBD2. V lost 2 bases and J lost 2; bases outside the gene matches: 9. This CDR3 region has 17 residues. Germline CDR1 reads SNHLY; CDR2 reads FYNNEI. The CDR3 nucleotides read TGTGCCAGCAGTGAAAGAGGGCTAGCGGGGATTCAAGAGACCCAGTACTTC. Amino acid sequence: CASSERGLAGIQETQYF.

The genes are TRBV7-9 and TRBJ1-2, with D perhaps matching TRBD1 (5 bases). The CDR3 runs to 15 residues. CDR1 is SEHNR and CDR2 is FQNEAQ in the germline V gene (reference sequence). V was cut by 4 bases and J by 3 bases, with 15 bases left in between. CDR3 sequence (DNA): TGTGCCAGCAGCTCCCTGGGGGGTATCTACTATGGCTACACCTTC. Protein sequence: CASSSLGGIYYGYTF. Full variable domain (rest looked up from reference TRBV7-9 and TRBJ1-2): DTGVSQNPRHKITKRGQNVTFRCDPISEHNRLYWYRQTLGQGPEFLTYFQNEAQLEKSRLLSDRFSAERPKGSFSTLEIQRTEQGDSAMYLCASSSLGGIYYGYTFGSGTRLTVV.

The gene calls are TRBV19 and TRBJ2-1, with TRBD1 matching over 11 bases. The junction had 3 bases not matched to a gene; V was cut back by 9 bases and J by 5 bases. CDR3 length equals 13 residues. Per the germline V gene, CDR1 is LNHDA and CDR2 is SQIVND (reference sequence). The CDR3: CASRDRGDNEQFF. The CDR3, as DNA: TGTGCCAGCCGGGACAGGGGGGACAATGAGCAGTTCTTC.

V is TRBV6-5 and J is TRBJ2-1, with 11 bases fitting TRBD2. Germline V CDR1 and CDR2: MNHEY, SVGAGI. This CDR3 is 14 amino acids long. V gave up 6 bases and J gave up 4 bases; unmatched junction bases: 2. The CDR3 DNA is TGTGCCAGCAGGGGACTAGCGGAATACAATGAGCAGTTCTTC. It codes for CASRGLAEYNEQFF.

The chain links TRBV10-1 to TRBJ1-2; no firm D call. The CDR3 loop spans 14 amino acids. V gave up 0 bases and J gave up 1 base, with 6 bases separating them. CDR1 is WNHNN, CDR2 SYGVQD, per germline (reference sequence). The CDR3 coding sequence is TGCGCCAGCAGTGAGTCGAGGAATAACTATGGCTACACCTTC. Translated, it gives CASSESRNNYGYTF.

Here the CDR3 DNA reads TGTGCCAGCAGCGGTAGCGGGGGGGTCAATGAGCAGTTCTTC. This encodes CASSGSGGVNEQFF. The J gene is TRBJ2-1, the V gene TRBV9; 11 nucleotides agree with TRBD2. V shed 3 bases and J 6 bases; nucleotides not matched to a gene: 2. Per the germline V gene, CDR1 is SGDLS and CDR2 is YYNGEE. The CDR3 extends over 14 amino acids.

The rearrangement uses TRBV18 and TRBJ2-7, with D perhaps TRBD1 (7 bases). Germline V lookup: CDR1 KGHSH, CDR2 LQKENI. This CDR3 contains 15 residues. V lost 6 bases, J lost 0 bases, and 15 bases lay in between. The CDR3 nucleotides are TGTGCCAGCTCTCGAGGGCAGGGGGGCTCCTACGAGCAGTACTTC. It yields the protein CASSRGQGGSYEQYF.

V and J are TRBV28 and TRBJ1-5; unclear D gene. The CDR3 runs 15 residues. V shed 5 bases and J shed 3 bases, with 14 bases lying between them. Germline V CDR1 and CDR2: MDHEN, SYDVKM. Here the CDR3 reads CASSPLDTTNQPQHF. CDR3 nucleotides: TGTGCCAGCAGTCCTCTTGACACGACCAATCAGCCCCAGCATTTT.

This rearrangement joins TRBV4-1 to TRBJ2-7; D unresolved. V lost 4 bases to trimming and J lost 6 bases, with 10 bases between them. Germline values: CDR1 MGHRA, CDR2 YSYEKL. The CDR3 is made up of 12 amino acids. The DNA of the CDR3 is TGCGCCAGCAGCCTACCCGGTGCCGAGCAGTACTTC. Protein sequence: CASSLPGAEQYF.

The J gene is TRBJ2-3, the V gene TRBV9, with TRBD1 as a possible D gene (5 bases). The CDR3 consists of 13 residues. Trimming shortened V by 9 bases and J by 0 bases, and 11 bases separated the two germline ends. The germline V gene has CDR1 SGDLS and CDR2 YYNGEE. For the CDR3, the DNA is TGTGCCACGCAACAGGCCAGCACAGATACGCAGTATTTT. Translated: CATQQASTDTQYF.

The chain has TRBV4-1 and TRBJ1-1, with D perhaps matching TRBD1 (5 bases). This CDR3 is built from 13 residues. V gave up 7 bases and J gave up 8 bases, with 17 bases separating them. Germline CDR1 reads MGHRA; CDR2 reads YSYEKL. The CDR3 region has the DNA TGCGCCAGCACCCGACAGAACGGCGAGGAAGCTTTCTTT. The encoded protein is CASTRQNGEEAFF.

This clone has only one observation. The chain carries TRBV5-1 and TRBJ1-3, with 7 bases aligning to TRBD1. Germline loops: CDR1 SGHRS, CDR2 YFSETQ. The CDR3 has 14 amino acids. After removal of 4 bases from V and 9 bases from J, the junction contained 10 bases not matched to a gene. CDR3 sequence (DNA): TGCGCCAGCAGCCAGGGACAGCTACTTAGCACCATATATTTT. Residues: CASSQGQLLSTIYF.